The T cell receptor beta chain under discussion was sequenced for a study of memory CD4+ T cells and cytomegalovirus serostatus. Sequencing used immunoSEQ multiplex PCR; TCRdb keeps in-frame clones, though not all of them. The table lists approximately 45,000 clones, about 79% of them singletons. Single viable CD3+CD4+CD8-CD45RO+ cells were sorted as the memory CD4+ T cells. Per germline, CDR1 SGHTA and CDR2 FQGNSA. V was cut by 1 base and J by 7 bases, with 13 bases left in between. CDR3 length: 14 amino acids. This sequence joins TRBV7-2 and TRBJ1-2; D is uncertain. The sequenced sample was memory CD4+ T cells from blood. The source is an adult in good health and CMV-seronegative. CDR3 loop: CASSLGVLRFGYTF. The CDR3 DNA reads TGTGCCAGCAGCTTAGGCGTTCTACGCTTTGGCTACACCTTC. The variable domain in full, with the rest retrieved from reference TRBV7-2 and TRBJ1-2, is GAGVSQSPSNKVTEKGKDVELRCDPISGHTALYWYRQSLGQGLEFLIYFQGNSAPDKSGLPSDRFSAERTGGSVSTLTIQRTQQEDSAVYLCASSLGVLRFGYTFGSGTRLTVV.